This TCR beta chain appears in the sequencing data of a study of beta chain features in type 1 diabetes. The wider study: The study found patients and healthy donors alike in age, gender and cell yields.

Expressed TCRB transcripts were sequenced after all isolated RNA was converted to cDNA. The average output of naive, central memory and regulatory T cell samples was millions of reads. Only in-frame clones appear in the TCRdb table, and some are missing; sequencing was by immunoSEQ multiplex PCR. The data show around 310,000 clones, 9.5% to 11% seen once. Comment on this clone: Its antigen is not identified.

Study-wide results and limits: For Type 1 diabetes patients, all four CD4+ subsets carried TCRB CDR3s that were moderately but significantly shorter. Although PCR might favor shorter templates, it would do so equally in patients and controls.

The germline V gene encodes CDR1 SGHDN and CDR2 FVKESK. Trimming cost V 4 bases and J 1 base, with 13 bases left between them. CDR3 length equals 16 residues. Source material: naive CD4+ T cells from blood. The TCR was taken from a woman in her thirties in good health. The chain has TRBV14 and TRBJ2-2; D might be TRBD1 (5 bases). CDR3 in amino acids: CASSPVGHLNTGELFF. The CDR3 nucleotides are TGTGCCAGCAGCCCAGTCGGACACCTGAACACCGGGGAGCTGTTTTTT.